This T cell receptor (beta chain) stems from a study of OX40 agonist ivuxolimab in advanced cancers. Points from the study as a whole: CD8+ T cells averaged more expanded clones than CD4+.

Deletions cut 2 bases from V and 7 bases from J, with 6 bases between. Germline CDR1 is DFQATT and CDR2 is SNEGSKA (reference sequence). The CDR3 length is 11 residues. The table came from immunoSEQ multiplex PCR; TCRdb's copy has only in-frame clones and leaves some out. The sample holds more than 20,000 clones, more than 65% seen once. Details on this clone: The antigen remains unidentified.

This sample comprised CD4+ or CD8+ T cells sorted from blood, obtained in a trial of the OX40 agonist ivuxolimab. The receptor comes from an adult with an advanced solid tumor such as melanoma, head and neck, liver or kidney cancer. The chain couples TRBV20-1 to TRBJ2-1; no clear D. CDR3 bases: TGCAGTGCTAGAATTCGGAATGAGCAGTTCTTC. Protein sequence: CSARIRNEQFF.